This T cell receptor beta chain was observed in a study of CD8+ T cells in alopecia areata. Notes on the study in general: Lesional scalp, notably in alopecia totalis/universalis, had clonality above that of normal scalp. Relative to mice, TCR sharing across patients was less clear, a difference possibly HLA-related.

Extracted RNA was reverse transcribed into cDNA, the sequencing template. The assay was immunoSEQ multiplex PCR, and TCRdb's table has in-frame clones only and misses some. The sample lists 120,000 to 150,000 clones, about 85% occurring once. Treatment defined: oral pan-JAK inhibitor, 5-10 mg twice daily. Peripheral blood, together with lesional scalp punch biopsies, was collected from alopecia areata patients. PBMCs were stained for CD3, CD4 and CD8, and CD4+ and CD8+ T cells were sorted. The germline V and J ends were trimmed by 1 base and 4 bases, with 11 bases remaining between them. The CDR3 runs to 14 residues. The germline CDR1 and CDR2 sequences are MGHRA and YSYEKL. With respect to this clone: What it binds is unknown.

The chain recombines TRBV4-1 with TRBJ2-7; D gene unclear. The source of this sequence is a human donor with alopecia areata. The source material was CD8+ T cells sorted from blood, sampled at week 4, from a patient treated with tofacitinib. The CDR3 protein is CASSQGLSSYEQYF. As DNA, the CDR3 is TGCGCCAGCAGCCAAGGTCTCAGTTCTTACGAGCAGTACTTC.